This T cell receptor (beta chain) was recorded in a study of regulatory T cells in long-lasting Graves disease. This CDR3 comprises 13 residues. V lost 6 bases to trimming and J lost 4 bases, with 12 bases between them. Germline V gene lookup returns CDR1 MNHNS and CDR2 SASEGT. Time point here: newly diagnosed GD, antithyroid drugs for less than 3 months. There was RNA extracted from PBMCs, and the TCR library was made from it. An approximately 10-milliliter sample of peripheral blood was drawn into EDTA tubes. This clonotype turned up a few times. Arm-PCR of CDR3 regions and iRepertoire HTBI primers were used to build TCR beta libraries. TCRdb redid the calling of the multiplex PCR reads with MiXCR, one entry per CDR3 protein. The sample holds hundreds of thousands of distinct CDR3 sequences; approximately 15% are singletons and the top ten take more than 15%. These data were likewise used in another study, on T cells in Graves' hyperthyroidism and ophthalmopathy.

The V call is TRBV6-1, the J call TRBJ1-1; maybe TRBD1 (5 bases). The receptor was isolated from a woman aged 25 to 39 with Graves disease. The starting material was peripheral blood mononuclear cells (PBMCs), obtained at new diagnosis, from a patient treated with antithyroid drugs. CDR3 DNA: TGTGCCAGCAGACACCGAAGGGGCACTGAAGCTTTCTTT. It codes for CASRHRRGTEAFF.